This T cell receptor (beta chain) emerged from a study of blood T cell repertoires in COVID-19. This clone has a single count. Sequencing was performed with immunoSEQ multiplex PCR; in TCRdb, only in-frame clones are kept and a portion is missing. The sample shows tens of thousands of clones, 69% of them seen only once. In germline, CDR1 is SGHDT, CDR2 YYEEEE. The V gene lost 0 bases and the J gene lost 4 bases, with 10 bases spanning the gap. The CDR3 covers 14 residues. The chain joins TRBV5-6 to TRBJ1-2, with D unclear. The sample comprised peripheral blood. This receptor was identified in an elderly man with acute or convalescent COVID-19. The DNA of the CDR3 is TGTGCCAGCAGCTTGGACAGCGGCTTCTATGGCTACACCTTC. This encodes CASSLDSGFYGYTF.